The clone carrying this TCR beta chain has only one observation. The antigen is undetermined. Its ends do not fully match the called genes, so a read error is possible. After constant-region reverse-primer amplification, full-length variable regions underwent semi-nested PCR with Nested Universal Primer A. Using its own MiXCR run on the 5' RACE reads, TCRdb lists one record per CDR3 protein. The sample records under 8,000 distinct CDR3 sequences, roughly half being singletons. Purified naive CD4+ T cells were depleted of CD25+ Tregs. Overall study results and limits: Greatest tumor Treg TCR overlap was with tumor naive CD4+ cells. Tumor memory CD4+ T cell TCR gene usage was found to cluster with blood and lymph node memory CD4+ cells and with lymph node naive CD4+ cells.

The CDR3 sequence is 16 residues long. CDR1 is SGHVS, CDR2 FQNEAQ, per germline. Specimen: naive CD4+ T cells sorted from a lymph node. Indicated subset: naive CD4+ T cells, CD4+CD45RA+CD25-. This TCR was recovered from a female donor with breast cancer. The V gene is TRBV7-8, the J gene TRBJ2-2; 9 bases match TRBD2. The CDR3 bases are TGTACCAGCAGCTTGCGGGAGGGCCCGAACACCGGGGAGCTGTTTTTT. Protein: CTSSLREGPNTGELFF.